The clone carrying this T cell receptor beta chain was recorded once. Its antigen is not known. All patients were treatment-naive before thyroid surgery. These data belong to a study of metastatic and nonmetastatic thyroid tumors. Whole-study context: Comparison of repertoires was carried out across blood and tumor or nodule tissue from malignant and benign thyroid patients.

Per germline, CDR1 SGHVS and CDR2 FNYEAQ. The V gene lost 1 base and the J gene lost 5 bases, with 18 bases spanning the gap. The CDR3 covers 16 residues. TCRdb re-called clones via MiXCR from the PCR reads. The table has roughly 25,000 clones, 20% to 30% seen once. Study results and limitations: Compared with benign nodules, malignant thyroid tumors were reported to have significantly higher TCR beta diversity in both blood and tumor.

Input material: blood. The chain links TRBV7-6 to TRBJ2-7; no clear D gene. The receptor comes from a male donor with papillary thyroid cancer or a benign thyroid nodule (not recorded which). Some clones in this sample may be carry-over from other donors' samples. CDR3 region: CASSLDGSWSADEQYF. The CDR3 region has the DNA TGTGCCAGCAGCTTAGACGGATCCTGGAGTGCCGACGAGCAGTACTTC.